This is a list of T cell receptor beta chains from one sample in a study of blood T cell repertoires in COVID-19. The protocol was immunoSEQ multiplex PCR, while the TCRdb copy is restricted to in-frame clones and leaves out a portion. This sample has some 130,000 clones, with 90% found just once. The sequenced material came from peripheral blood. Receptors originate from a man aged 55-75 years with COVID-19, enrolled during active disease. The CDR3 runs from the conserved cysteine through the conserved F or W. The order of the fields is D gene, clone size, CDR3 length, J gene, V gene, CDR3 protein, CDR3 DNA. D genes are given only for firm matches. The listing skips clone size in some rows; elsewhere it reads once, few, many or a size class.

D: TRBD1
size: .
length: 14
J: TRBJ1-2
V: TRBV10-3
CDR3: CAISIDRGGDGYTF
DNA: TGTGCCATCAGTATCGACAGGGGAGGTGATGGCTACACCTTC

D: TRBD1
size: .
length: 15
J: TRBJ1-3
V: TRBV6-5
CDR3: CASSRTGTGGNTIYF
DNA: TGTGCCAGCAGCCGCACCGGGACAGGGGGAAACACCATATATTTT

D: .
size: .
length: 11
J: TRBJ1-2
V: TRBV28
CDR3: CATRGQADYTF
DNA: TGTGCCACCCGAGGGCAGGCCGACTACACCTTC

D: .
size: .
length: 12
J: TRBJ1-1
V: TRBV3-1/TRBV3-2
CDR3: CASSLQLGVAFF
DNA: TGTGCCAGCAGCCTTCAGTTAGGGGTAGCTTTCTTT

D: TRBD1
size: .
length: 14
J: TRBJ2-7
V: TRBV5-1
CDR3: CASSTGQGAYEQYF
DNA: TGCGCCAGCAGCACGGGACAGGGGGCTTACGAGCAGTACTTC

D: .
size: .
length: 14
J: TRBJ1-6
V: TRBV5-1
CDR3: CASSLPGGNSPLHF
DNA: TGCGCCAGCAGCCTTCCGGGAGGAAATTCACCCCTCCACTTT

D: .
size: .
length: 14
J: TRBJ2-7
V: TRBV6-5
CDR3: CASSFAGRTYEQYF
DNA: TGTGCCAGCAGTTTTGCGGGCCGTACCTACGAGCAGTACTTC

D: TRBD1
size: .
length: 16
J: TRBJ1-3
V: TRBV7-2
CDR3: CASSVAGQGAGNTIYF
DNA: TGTGCCAGCAGCGTAGCGGGACAGGGGGCAGGAAACACCATATATTTT

D: .
size: .
length: 14
J: TRBJ1-6
V: TRBV6-2/TRBV6-3
CDR3: CASSPTRVGSPLHF
DNA: TGTGCCAGCAGCCCTACCAGGGTCGGATCACCCCTCCACTTT

D: TRBD2
size: .
length: 16
J: TRBJ2-5
V: TRBV9
CDR3: CASSALTSGSRKTQYF
DNA: TGTGCCAGCAGCGCCCTGACTAGCGGGAGCAGAAAGACCCAGTACTTC

D: .
size: once
length: 17
J: TRBJ1-2
V: TRBV28
CDR3: CASNTIDRSAYHYGYTF
DNA: TGTGCCAGCAATACAATAGACAGGTCAGCATACCACTATGGCTACACCTTC

D: .
size: .
length: 18
J: TRBJ2-3
V: TRBV4-1
CDR3: CASSQKVPRVLSTDTQYF
DNA: TGCGCCAGCAGCCAGAAAGTCCCACGAGTTTTGAGCACAGATACGCAGTATTTT

D: TRBD1
size: .
length: 14
J: TRBJ2-2
V: TRBV10-3
CDR3: CAMAGTGDTGELFF
DNA: TGTGCCATGGCCGGGACAGGGGACACCGGGGAGCTGTTTTTT

D: .
size: .
length: 11
J: TRBJ2-7
V: TRBV30
CDR3: CAWKGSYEQYF
DNA: TGTGCCTGGAAGGGGTCCTACGAGCAGTACTTC

D: .
size: .
length: 13
J: TRBJ1-1
V: TRBV7-3
CDR3: CASSFSLGTEAFF
DNA: TGTGCCAGCAGCTTTTCTCTAGGCACTGAAGCTTTCTTT

D: .
size: .
length: 13
J: TRBJ1-2
V: TRBV25-1
CDR3: CASSGPGGGGYTF
DNA: TGTGCCAGCAGTGGCCCCGGGGGAGGGGGCTACACCTTC

D: .
size: .
length: 13
J: TRBJ1-1
V: TRBV12-3/TRBV12-4
CDR3: CASSLAGGTEAFF
DNA: TGTGCCAGCAGTTTAGCGGGGGGAACTGAAGCTTTCTTT

D: .
size: few
length: 17
J: TRBJ2-7
V: TRBV5-1
CDR3: CASSRGDERASSYEQYF
DNA: TGCGCCAGCAGCCGTGGGGACGAGCGGGCCAGCTCCTACGAGCAGTACTTC

D: TRBD2
size: once
length: 15
J: TRBJ2-7
V: TRBV30
CDR3: CAWSVATTSGYEQYF
DNA: TGTGCCTGGAGTGTAGCGACGACTAGCGGCTACGAGCAGTACTTC

D: .
size: once
length: 16
J: TRBJ2-2
V: TRBV5-4
CDR3: CASSLDLGQWAGELFF
DNA: TGTGCCAGCAGCTTGGATTTGGGACAATGGGCCGGGGAGCTGTTTTTT

D: .
size: once
length: 12
J: TRBJ2-7
V: TRBV5-1
CDR3: CASSSQTYEQYF
DNA: TGCGCCAGCAGCTCCCAGACCTACGAGCAGTACTTC

D: TRBD1
size: .
length: 12
J: TRBJ1-2
V: TRBV29-1
CDR3: CSVVTGDYGYTF
DNA: TGCAGCGTCGTAACAGGGGACTATGGCTACACCTTC

D: .
size: .
length: 12
J: TRBJ1-3
V: TRBV30
CDR3: CAWSLSGNTIYF
DNA: TGTGCCTGGTCTCTCTCTGGAAACACCATATATTTT

D: .
size: .
length: 13
J: TRBJ1-1
V: TRBV3-1/TRBV3-2
CDR3: CASSQVPGRDAFF
DNA: TGTGCCAGCAGCCAAGTCCCTGGCAGGGATGCTTTCTTT

D: TRBD1
size: .
length: 15
J: TRBJ1-2
V: TRBV5-1
CDR3: CASSPGQGRYYGYTF
DNA: TGCGCCAGCAGCCCCGGACAGGGGAGATACTATGGCTACACCTTC

D: .
size: once
length: 16
J: TRBJ2-7
V: TRBV27
CDR3: CASSPGGQGGRYEQYF
DNA: TGTGCCAGCAGTCCGGGAGGACAGGGAGGTCGATACGAGCAGTACTTC

D: TRBD1
size: .
length: 15
J: TRBJ2-3
V: TRBV25-1
CDR3: CASSVQGVSTDTQYF
DNA: TGTGCCAGCAGTGTACAGGGGGTTAGCACAGATACGCAGTATTTT

D: .
size: .
length: 14
J: TRBJ2-2
V: TRBV19
CDR3: CASSIHTSTGELFF
DNA: TGTGCCAGTAGTATACACACCTCCACCGGGGAGCTGTTTTTT

D: TRBD2
size: .
length: 15
J: TRBJ2-7
V: TRBV18
CDR3: CASSPLTSGNDEQYF
DNA: TGTGCCAGCTCACCCCTGACTAGCGGGAACGACGAGCAGTACTTC

D: TRBD1
size: .
length: 16
J: TRBJ2-2
V: TRBV11-3
CDR3: CASNRGASGNTGELFF
DNA: TGTGCCAGCAACAGGGGAGCGTCAGGTAACACCGGGGAGCTGTTTTTT

D: .
size: .
length: 14
J: TRBJ2-6
V: TRBV18
CDR3: CASSITSGANVLTF
DNA: TGTGCCAGCTCCATAACAAGTGGGGCCAACGTCCTGACTTTC

D: .
size: .
length: 15
J: TRBJ2-5
V: TRBV5-4
CDR3: CASSPAGRSEETQYF
DNA: TGTGCCAGCAGCCCCGCCGGTAGATCCGAAGAGACCCAGTACTTC

D: TRBD1
size: .
length: 13
J: TRBJ1-1
V: TRBV19
CDR3: CASSVGQGAEAFF
DNA: TGTGCCAGTAGTGTAGGACAGGGGGCTGAAGCTTTCTTT

D: TRBD2
size: .
length: 18
J: TRBJ2-3
V: TRBV3-1/TRBV3-2
CDR3: CASSQDLLAGAGTDTQYF
DNA: TGTGCCAGCAGCCAAGATCTTCTAGCGGGAGCGGGCACAGATACGCAGTATTTT

D: .
size: .
length: 13
J: TRBJ2-7
V: TRBV5-5
CDR3: CASSWYSSYEQYF
DNA: TGTGCCAGCAGCTGGTACAGCTCCTACGAGCAGTACTTC

D: .
size: .
length: 16
J: TRBJ1-5
V: TRBV30
CDR3: CAWSVHYGSPSEPQHF
DNA: TGTGCCTGGAGTGTACACTATGGCAGCCCATCGGAGCCCCAGCATTTT

D: TRBD2
size: .
length: 13
J: TRBJ2-4
V: TRBV11-2
CDR3: CASSLREGSIQYF
DNA: TGTGCCAGCAGCTTAAGGGAGGGTAGCATTCAGTACTTC

D: .
size: few
length: 13
J: TRBJ1-1
V: TRBV10-2
CDR3: CASSGMAQVEAFF
DNA: TGCGCCAGCAGTGGAATGGCCCAGGTTGAAGCTTTCTTT

D: TRBD1
size: few
length: 15
J: TRBJ2-6
V: TRBV3-1/TRBV3-2
CDR3: CASSQDRAGANVLTF
DNA: TGTGCCAGCAGCCAGGACAGGGCTGGGGCCAACGTCCTGACTTTC

D: .
size: .
length: 15
J: TRBJ2-1
V: TRBV9
CDR3: CASSKSSTNYNEQFF
DNA: TGTGCCAGCAGCAAGTCTAGTACAAACTACAATGAGCAGTTCTTC

D: .
size: .
length: 14
J: TRBJ1-1
V: TRBV12-5
CDR3: CASGLQGGGTEAFF
DNA: TGTGCTAGTGGCCTACAGGGCGGGGGGACTGAAGCTTTCTTT

D: TRBD2
size: .
length: 17
J: TRBJ2-1
V: TRBV9
CDR3: CASSGGTSGRAGNEQFF
DNA: TGTGCCAGCAGCGGAGGGACTAGCGGGAGGGCCGGGAATGAGCAGTTCTTC

D: TRBD1
size: .
length: 15
J: TRBJ2-5
V: TRBV24-1
CDR3: CATSDRGQGWETQYF
DNA: TGTGCCACCAGTGATCGGGGACAGGGCTGGGAGACCCAGTACTTC

D: .
size: .
length: 13
J: TRBJ2-6
V: TRBV3-1/TRBV3-2
CDR3: CASRGTGANVLTF
DNA: TGTGCCAGCCGGGGTACTGGGGCCAACGTCCTGACTTTC

D: .
size: .
length: 14
J: TRBJ1-1
V: TRBV7-9
CDR3: CASSLEGANTEAFF
DNA: TGTGCCAGCAGCTTGGAGGGAGCGAACACTGAAGCTTTCTTT